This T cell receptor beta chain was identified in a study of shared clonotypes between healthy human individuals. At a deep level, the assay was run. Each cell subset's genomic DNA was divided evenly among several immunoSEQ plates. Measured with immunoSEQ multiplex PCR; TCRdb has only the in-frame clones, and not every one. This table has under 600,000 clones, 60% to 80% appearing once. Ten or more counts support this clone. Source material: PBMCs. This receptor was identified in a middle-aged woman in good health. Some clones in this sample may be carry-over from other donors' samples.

The DNA of the CDR3 is TGTGCCAGCAGCTTAGATCGGGACAGGGTGCAGTATTTT. Amino acids: CASSLDRDRVQYF. The J gene is TRBJ2-3, the V gene TRBV11-2; 9 bases fit TRBD1. V was pared by 0 bases and J by 11 bases, with 3 bases of the junction left unmatched. The CDR3 runs to 13 residues. The germline CDR1 and CDR2 sequences are SGHAT and FQNNGV. Based on the CDR3 plus reference TRBV11-2 and TRBJ2-3, the full variable domain is EAGVAQSPRYKIIEKRQSVAFWCNPISGHATLYWYQQILGQGPKLLIQFQNNGVVDDSQLPKDRFSAERLKGVDSTLKIQPAKLEDSAVYLCASSLDRDRVQYFGPGTRLTVL.